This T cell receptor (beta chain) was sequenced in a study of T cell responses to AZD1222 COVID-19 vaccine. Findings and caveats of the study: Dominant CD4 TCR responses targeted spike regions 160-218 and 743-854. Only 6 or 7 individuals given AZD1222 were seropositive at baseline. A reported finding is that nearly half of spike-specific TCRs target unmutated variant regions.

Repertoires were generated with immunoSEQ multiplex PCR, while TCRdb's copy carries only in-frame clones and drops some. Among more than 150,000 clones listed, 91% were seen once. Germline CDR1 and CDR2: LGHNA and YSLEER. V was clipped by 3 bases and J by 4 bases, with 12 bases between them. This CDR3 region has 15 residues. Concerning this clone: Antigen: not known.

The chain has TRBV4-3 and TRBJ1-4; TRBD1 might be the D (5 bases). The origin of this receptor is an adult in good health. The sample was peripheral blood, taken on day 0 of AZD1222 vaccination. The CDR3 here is CASSQVRGVNEKLFF. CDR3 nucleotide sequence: TGCGCCAGCAGCCAGGTTAGAGGGGTTAATGAAAAACTGTTTTTT.